The 11 T cell receptor beta chains below come from one sample, sequenced in a study of blood T cells in healthy people across ages. Alongside a J-beta primer mix, a sample-barcoded 5' primer served in a second PCR lasting roughly 7 to 11 cycles. MiXCR was run by TCRdb on the 5' RACE reads, yielding one entry per CDR3 protein. The table lists hundreds of thousands of distinct CDR3 sequences, about 62% of them singletons. The sequenced material came from blood. All receptors come from a man between 25 and 39 years old in good health.

CDR3 sequence: CASSPDGGDQETQYF. CDR3 bases: TGCGCCAGCAGCCCGGATGGTGGGGACCAAGAGACCCAGTACTTC. This rearrangement joins TRBV4-3 to TRBJ2-5; D is unresolved. Per germline, CDR1 LGHNA and CDR2 YSLEER. V lost 4 bases and J lost 0, with 12 bases in between. The CDR3 contains 15 residues.

This clonotype was seen a few times. This chain uses TRBV6-5 with TRBJ2-7; D ambiguous. The last part of the DNA fits TRBJ2-5 better; the J call may be wrong. This CDR3 contains 15 residues. In germline, CDR1 is MNHEY, CDR2 SVGAGI. The CDR3 spells CASSYSPYLQETQYF. The CDR3, as DNA: TGTGCCAGCAGTTACTCGCCGTATCTCCAAGAGACCCAGTACTTC.

The V call is TRBV7-2, the J call TRBJ2-1, with D tentatively TRBD2 (5 bases). The V gene's germline CDR1 is SGHTA and CDR2 FQGNSA. This CDR3 is built from 15 residues. The ends were cut back, 5 bases at V and 4 bases at J, with 15 bases in the middle. The CDR3 reads CASSRLSGSYNEQFF. In nucleotides, the CDR3 is TGTGCCAGCAGCCGTCTCTCGGGGAGTTACAATGAGCAGTTCTTC.

This clonotype was seen a few times. The rearrangement links TRBV29-1 to TRBJ2-1, with 12 bases fitting TRBD2. Looked up from germline, CDR1 is SQVTM and CDR2 is ANQGSEA. The J segment lost 3 bases and the V segment lost 6 bases, leaving 9 bases of the junction unmatched. The CDR3 spans 16 residues. The CDR3 here is CSVVTWTSGNYNEQFF. For the CDR3, the DNA is TGCAGCGTAGTGACCTGGACTAGCGGGAACTACAATGAGCAGTTCTTC.

V gene TRBV29-1 combines with J gene TRBJ2-1; D gene unclear. Germline assignment: CDR1 SQVTM and CDR2 ANQGSEA. V was trimmed by 1 base and J by 10 bases, leaving 14 bases between them. This CDR3 spans 13 amino acids. In DNA form, the CDR3 reads TGCAGCGTTGAAGCCCGCGTTCGTGGGGAGCAGTTCTTC. It specifies CSVEARVRGEQFF.

This chain uses TRBV7-3 with TRBJ2-1, with TRBD1 matching 10 bases. The CDR3 has 15 residues. J lost 2 bases, V lost 5 bases, and 3 bases had no gene match. The germline V gene has CDR1 SGHTA and CDR2 FQGTGA. In DNA, the CDR3 is TGTGCCAGCAGCCCGACAGGGGGCGCCTACAATGAGCAGTTCTTC. It yields the protein CASSPTGGAYNEQFF. The full variable domain, in which reference TRBV7-3 and TRBJ2-1 provide the parts outside the CDR3, is GAGVSQTPSNKVTEKGKYVELRCDPISGHTALYWYRQSLGQGPEFLIYFQGTGAADDSGLPNDRFFAVRPEGSVSTLKIQRTERGDSAVYLCASSPTGGAYNEQFFGPGTRLTVL.

The genes are TRBV4-3 and TRBJ1-2; weak D call: TRBD1 (5 bases). The CDR3 totals 16 residues. Germline V CDR1 and CDR2: LGHNA, YSLEER. V was pared by 0 bases and J by 7 bases, with 18 bases between. CDR3 loop: CASSQDFGAGRSGYTF. The CDR3 DNA follows: TGCGCCAGCAGCCAAGACTTTGGGGCAGGGCGGAGTGGCTACACCTTC.

The rearrangement links TRBV6-1 to TRBJ2-4; D might be TRBD2 (5 bases). V lost 7 bases, J lost 0 bases, and 7 bases lay in between. Germline lookup yields CDR1 MNHNS and CDR2 SASEGT. This CDR3 has 13 amino acids. The CDR3 reads CASKEGAKNIQYF. Here the CDR3 DNA reads TGTGCCAGCAAAGAGGGAGCCAAAAACATTCAGTACTTC.

The rearrangement links TRBV6-6 to TRBJ1-5; 10 nucleotides align to TRBD1. CDR1 and CDR2 from the germline V gene are MNHNY and SVGAGI (reference sequence). V shed 2 bases and J 5 bases; nucleotides not matched to a gene: 3. The CDR3 runs 15 residues. As DNA, the CDR3 is TGTGCCAGCAGTTACGCCGGGACAGGGGATCAGCCCCAGCATTTT. It encodes CASSYAGTGDQPQHF.

The rearrangement joins TRBV7-3 to TRBJ2-6, with 7 bases that match TRBD2. This CDR3 has 14 residues. Germline V lookup: CDR1 SGHTA, CDR2 FQGTGA. V trimming: 10 bases; J trimming: 3 bases; junction bases outside the gene matches: 6. In DNA form, the CDR3 reads TGTGCCACCTCCGGGGGGTATGGGGCCAACGTCCTGACTTTC. Protein sequence: CATSGGYGANVLTF.

Only a few counts were recorded for this clonotype. The J gene is TRBJ2-5, the V gene TRBV7-9; D is undetermined. V was clipped by 5 bases and J by 4 bases, with 8 bases between them. Germline V lookup: CDR1 SEHNR, CDR2 FQNEAQ (reference sequence). CDR3 length: 12 amino acids. The CDR3 loop reads CASSAEGETQYF. The CDR3 DNA reads as TGTGCCAGCAGCGCAGAAGGAGAGACCCAGTACTTC. The variable domain in full, with the rest retrieved from reference TRBV7-9 and TRBJ2-5, is DTGVSQNPRHKITKRGQNVTFRCDPISEHNRLYWYRQTLGQGPEFLTYFQNEAQLEKSRLLSDRFSAERPKGSFSTLEIQRTEQGDSAMYLCASSAEGETQYFGPGTRLLVL.